This T cell receptor beta chain is drawn from a study of early T cells in non-severe SARS-CoV-2 infection (dated by TCRdb to the early 2020s). Background on the whole study: TCR sequencing used bulk RNA from unsorted whole blood, so alpha and beta chains could not be paired. Beyond this particular receptor, the publication reports: VDJdb matching was skewed toward anti-spike CD8 responses and likely underestimated virus-specific expansions, missing private and CD4 specificities.

This clonotype was found many times. Its antigen specificity is not known. No clone much larger than this one lies a single base away; base qualities are absent. The germline V gene supplies CDR1 ENHRY and CDR2 SYGVKD. The CDR3 holds 14 amino acids from the cysteine to the phenylalanine. Only the CDR3 portion is preserved as DNA: 42 bases, with reading frame beginning at the first base. A distance of 13 bases separates the germline ends of V and J, which lose 3 bases and 7 bases respectively. The study was a case-control design nested within a healthcare worker cohort in London, UK, with weekly nasopharyngeal swab PCR tests and blood sampling. Healthcare workers were recruited between 23 and 31 March 2020, during the week of the UK lockdown, and were followed weekly for up to about 15 weeks. The library was prepared using 5' RACE. The listed sequencing device is NextSeq 500. To correct for sequencing error and PCR bias, the TCR library protocol tagged individual cDNA molecules with unique molecular identifiers. Sequencing covered both TCR alpha and beta chains, and within each sample the abundances of alpha and beta sequences were tightly co-correlated. The authors' pipeline ran thus. Decombinator V4 was used to annotate the V gene, J gene and CDR3 of the TCR sequences. Expanded TCRs were defined as changing significantly between any two time points under a Poisson model with p below 0.0001. TCR abundances were normalised to the total number of TCRs sequenced per sample and were expressed as counts per million. MAIT TCRs were defined by TRAV1-2 paired with TRAJ12, TRAJ20 or TRAJ33, and iNKT TCRs by TRAV10 paired with TRAJ18. VDJdb, accessed 1 November 2021, was searched for CMV, EBV and SARS-CoV-2 annotated TCRs, excluding TCRs annotated for multiple antigens. The public sequencing data were trimmed at Q25 with fastp and processed into clonotypes with MiXCR by TCRdb, which kept only in-frame beta chains. Identical CDR3 proteins give one entry, which carries the most common genes and DNA. These V and J calls originate from TCRdb's pipeline instead of the authors' own analysis. Within this sample are over 75,000 distinct CDR3 sequences, with approximately 13% of them counted one time only. About 2.3% of the sample lies in the top ten.

Sequencing was performed on whole blood. This sequence originates from an adult who was a healthcare worker with PCR-confirmed SARS-CoV-2 infection or an uninfected control (not recorded which). Recombination connected TRBV10-3 to TRBJ1-5; the D gene cannot be resolved reliably. Here the CDR3 is given as CAISELGNGQPQHF. The DNA sequence is given as TGTGCCATCAGTGAATTAGGGAACGGACAGCCCCAGCATTTT.